The entry that follows covers one TCR beta chain sequence. Its specificity is unknown. A read error may account for a junction end that differs from germline. The CDR3 length is 17 residues. In germline, CDR1 is SGHRS, CDR2 YFSETQ. This sample was included in a study of Graves' ophthalmopathy and Graves' hyperthyroidism. Across the whole study: Peripheral blood was gathered at first diagnosis, ahead of any treatment whatsoever. General study findings and limits: Blood was where most expanded thyroid clonotypes above 0.001 frequency also turned up. Discrimination between ophthalmopathy and stable hyperthyroidism by a 13-signature model showed about 85% sensitivity and about 84% specificity.

TCR beta CDR3 amplification used RNA transcripts. HTBI primers were employed in first-round RT-PCR, then a second-round multiplex PCR followed. TCRdb re-derived calls from the multiplex PCR reads in MiXCR, one entry per CDR3 protein. The sample has almost 750,000 distinct CDR3 sequences; 40% are singletons. This TCR derives from an adult man with Graves' ophthalmopathy. Specimen: peripheral blood. The chain combines TRBV5-1 with TRBJ2-7; D ambiguous. CDR3 protein: CASSFLTGPLITYEQYF. The CDR3 nucleotides are TGTGCCAGCAGCTTTTTGACGGGTCCCCTGATTACCTACGAGCAGTACTTC.